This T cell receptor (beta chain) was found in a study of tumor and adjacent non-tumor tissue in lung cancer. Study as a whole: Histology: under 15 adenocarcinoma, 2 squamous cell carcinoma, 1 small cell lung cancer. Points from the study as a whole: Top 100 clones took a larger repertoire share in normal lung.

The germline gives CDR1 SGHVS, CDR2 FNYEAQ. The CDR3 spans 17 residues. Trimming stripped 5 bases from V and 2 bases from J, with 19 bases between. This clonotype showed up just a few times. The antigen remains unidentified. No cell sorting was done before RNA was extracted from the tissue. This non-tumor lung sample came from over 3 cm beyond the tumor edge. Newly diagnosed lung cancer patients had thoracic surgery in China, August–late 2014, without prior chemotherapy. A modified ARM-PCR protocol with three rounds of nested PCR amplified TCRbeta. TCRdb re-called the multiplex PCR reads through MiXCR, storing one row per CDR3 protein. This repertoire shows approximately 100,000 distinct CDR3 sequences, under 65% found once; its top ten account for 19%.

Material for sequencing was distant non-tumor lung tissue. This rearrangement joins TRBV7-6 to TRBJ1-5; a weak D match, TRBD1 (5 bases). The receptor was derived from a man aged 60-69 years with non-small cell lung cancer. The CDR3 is CASSPYSGTNGNQPQHF. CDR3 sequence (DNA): TGTGCCAGCAGCCCCTATTCCGGGACGAACGGCAATCAGCCCCAGCATTTT.